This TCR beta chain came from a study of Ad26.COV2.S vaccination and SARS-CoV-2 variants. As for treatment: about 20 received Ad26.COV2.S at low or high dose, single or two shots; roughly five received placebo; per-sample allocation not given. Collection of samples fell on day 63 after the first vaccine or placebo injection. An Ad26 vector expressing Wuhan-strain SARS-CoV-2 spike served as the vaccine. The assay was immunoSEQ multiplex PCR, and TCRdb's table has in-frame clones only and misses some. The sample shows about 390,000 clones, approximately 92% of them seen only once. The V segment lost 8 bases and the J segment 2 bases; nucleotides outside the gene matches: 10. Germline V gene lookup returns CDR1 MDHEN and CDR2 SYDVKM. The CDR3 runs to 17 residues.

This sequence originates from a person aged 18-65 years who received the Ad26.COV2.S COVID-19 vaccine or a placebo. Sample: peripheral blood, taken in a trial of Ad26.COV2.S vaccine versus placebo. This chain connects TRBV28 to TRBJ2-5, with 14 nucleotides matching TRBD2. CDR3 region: CASGGTSGRSQQETQYF. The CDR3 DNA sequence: TGTGCCAGCGGGGGGACTAGCGGGAGAAGCCAGCAAGAGACCCAGTACTTC.